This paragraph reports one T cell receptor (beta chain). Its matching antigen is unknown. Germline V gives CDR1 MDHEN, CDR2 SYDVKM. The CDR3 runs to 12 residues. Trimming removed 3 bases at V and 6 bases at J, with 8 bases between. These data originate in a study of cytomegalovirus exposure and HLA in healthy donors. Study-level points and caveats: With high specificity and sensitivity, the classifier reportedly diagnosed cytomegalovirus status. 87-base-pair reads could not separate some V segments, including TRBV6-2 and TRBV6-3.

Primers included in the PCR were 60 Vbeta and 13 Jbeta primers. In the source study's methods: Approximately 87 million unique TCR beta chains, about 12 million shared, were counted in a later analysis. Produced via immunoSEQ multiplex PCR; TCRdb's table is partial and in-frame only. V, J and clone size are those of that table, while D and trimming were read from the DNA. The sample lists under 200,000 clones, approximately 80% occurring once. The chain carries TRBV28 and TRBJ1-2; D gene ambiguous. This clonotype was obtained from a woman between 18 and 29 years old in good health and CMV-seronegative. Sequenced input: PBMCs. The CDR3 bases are TGTGCCAGCAGTTTTCTGGGCGATGGCTACACCTTC. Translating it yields CASSFLGDGYTF.